Below are 16 T cell receptor beta chains sequenced from a single sample in a study of beta chain features in type 1 diabetes. Notes on the study in general: Shorter TCRB CDR3s, moderately but significantly so, marked every one of the four CD4+ subsets in Type 1 diabetes patients.

No antigen has been assigned to these receptors. Every bit of the isolated RNA underwent reverse transcription, so sequencing read expressed TCRB transcripts. This table comes from immunoSEQ multiplex PCR, and its TCRdb copy is limited to in-frame clones, with some not included. The profile shows about 260,000 clones, roughly 21% of them singletons. Sequenced input: naive CD4+ T cells from blood. These receptors were taken from a woman in her forties with type 1 diabetes.

In this sample, this clone turned up a few times. The V and J genes are TRBV14 and TRBJ1-1; D unresolved. Germline lookup yields CDR1 SGHDN and CDR2 FVKESK. The CDR3 spans 13 residues. V was cut by 4 bases and J by 8 bases, with 14 bases left in between. The CDR3 loop reads CASSPLGRAEAFF. The CDR3 DNA follows: TGTGCCAGCAGCCCCCTGGGGAGGGCCGAAGCTTTCTTT.

This chain joins TRBV29-1 and TRBJ1-6, with 10 nucleotides matching TRBD1. The CDR3 sequence is 14 residues long. V lost 5 bases to trimming and J lost 7 bases; unmatched junction nucleotides: 5. Germline V gene lookup returns CDR1 SQVTM and CDR2 ANQGSEA. Here the CDR3 DNA reads TGCAGCGTTCGACAGGGGGCTGCGAATTCACCCCTCCACTTT. Its protein is CSVRQGAANSPLHF.

The V call is TRBV7-9, the J call TRBJ2-1; 7 nucleotides align to TRBD1. Per germline, CDR1 SEHNR and CDR2 FQNEAQ (reference sequence). V trimming: 5 bases; J trimming: 8 bases; junction bases outside the gene matches: 6. The CDR3 extends over 13 amino acids. The CDR3 loop reads CASSPQGWDEQFF. CDR3 coding DNA: TGTGCCAGCAGCCCACAGGGGTGGGATGAGCAGTTCTTC.

The V call is TRBV25-1, the J call TRBJ2-1, with TRBD2 identical over 13 bases. This CDR3 is 15 amino acids long. Germline CDR1 is MGHDK and CDR2 is SYGVNS. Trimming took 5 bases from V and 6 from J; bases not matched to a gene: 4. DNA for the CDR3: TGTGCCAGCAGTCCGCGGACTAGCGGGAGCAATGAGCAGTTCTTC. It is translated as CASSPRTSGSNEQFF.

This clone was found a few times. The rearrangement joins TRBV6-1 to TRBJ2-3, with TRBD1 matching over 10 bases. The V segment lost 5 bases and the J segment 3 bases; nucleotides outside the gene matches: 5. Looked up from germline, CDR1 is MNHNS and CDR2 is SASEGT. The CDR3 totals 15 residues. The CDR3 protein is CASSSGTGVTDTQYF. In DNA, the CDR3 is TGTGCCAGCAGTTCCGGGACAGGGGTTACAGATACGCAGTATTTT.

The rearrangement joins TRBV5-1 to TRBJ2-1; 9 bases map to TRBD1. This CDR3 is built from 16 residues. V was clipped by 4 bases and J by 7 bases; unmatched bases: 12. CDR1 and CDR2 from the germline V gene are SGHRS and YFSETQ. For the CDR3, the DNA is TGCGCCAGCAGCAGCCTCTCCGGGACAGGGAAGAATGAGCAGTTCTTC. Its protein is CASSSLSGTGKNEQFF.

The V and J genes are TRBV13 and TRBJ2-4; 8 nucleotides agree with TRBD1. The CDR3 consists of 16 residues. Germline CDR1 PRHDT, CDR2 FYEKMQ (reference sequence). With V trimmed by 6 bases and J by 6 bases, 13 bases remained unmatched. In nucleotides, the CDR3 is TGTGCCAGCAGTTACAGGGGACAGGTGTCTTCAAACATTCAGTACTTC. Encoded protein: CASSYRGQVSSNIQYF.

This chain joins TRBV28 and TRBJ1-1; maybe TRBD1 (5 bases). Germline CDR1 MDHEN, CDR2 SYDVKM. Trimming shortened V by 10 bases and J by 3 bases, and 15 bases separated the two germline ends. The CDR3 totals 13 residues. The CDR3 spells CAIQLWGDTEAFF. CDR3 DNA sequence: TGTGCCATCCAACTTTGGGGGGACACTGAAGCTTTCTTT.

CDR3 bases: TGTGCCAGCAGCCAGAACCCAACGGGAAACACTGAAGCTTTCTTT. This sequence encodes CASSQNPTGNTEAFF. The chain couples TRBV5-6 to TRBJ1-1; D gene uncertain. Germline V lookup: CDR1 SGHDT, CDR2 YYEEEE. The CDR3 consists of 15 residues. The V and J ends lost 4 bases and 2 bases respectively, with 15 bases between them.

The chain combines TRBV2 with TRBJ2-3, with D maybe TRBD1 (5 bases). The CDR3 spans 10 residues. V was shortened by 7 bases and J by 6 bases, with 5 bases between the two germline ends. Germline V gives CDR1 SNHLY, CDR2 FYNNEI. The CDR3 DNA reads as TGTGCCAGCAAGGGGGATACGCAGTATTTT. This gives the protein CASKGDTQYF.

This rearrangement joins TRBV18 to TRBJ1-5; TRBD1 might be the D (6 bases). Germline CDR1 and CDR2: KGHSH and LQKENI. V lost 6 bases to trimming and J lost 3 bases, with 12 bases between them. This CDR3 has 14 residues. The CDR3 nucleotides are TGTGCCAGCTCCGTGGGACACTCCAATCAGCCCCAGCATTTT. Its protein is CASSVGHSNQPQHF.

This clone showed up just a few times. The rearrangement joins TRBV2 to TRBJ1-5; D uncertain. Trimming took 4 bases from V and 5 from J, leaving 12 bases between them. Germline V gene sequence: CDR1 SNHLY, CDR2 FYNNEI. CDR3 length: 14 amino acids. The CDR3 DNA reads TGTGCCAGCAGTGTTGGAGGGAAGGATCAGCCCCAGCATTTT. It translates to CASSVGGKDQPQHF.

This chain uses TRBV18 with TRBJ1-5; D is uncertain. The germline CDR1 and CDR2 sequences are KGHSH and LQKENI. Trimming shortened V by 6 bases and J by 5 bases, and 17 bases separated the two germline ends. This CDR3 comprises 15 residues. CDR3 DNA: TGTGCCAGCTCGGCCTATGCGGGTCCCGATCAGCCCCAGCATTTT. This gives the protein CASSAYAGPDQPQHF.

Only a few counts were recorded for this clone. Other DNA sequences in the sample encode the same CDR3. This sequence joins TRBV7-2 and TRBJ2-5; D unclear. Germline-derived CDR1 and CDR2 are SGHTA and FQGNSA. Trimming removed 5 bases from V and 5 bases from J, with 9 bases in between. The CDR3 length is 12 residues. In DNA form, the CDR3 reads TGTGCCAGCAGCCTCGGAGTCGAGACCCAGTACTTC. Translating gives CASSLGVETQYF. Full variable domain (rest looked up from reference TRBV7-2 and TRBJ2-5): GAGVSQSPSNKVTEKGKDVELRCDPISGHTALYWYRQSLGQGLEFLIYFQGNSAPDKSGLPSDRFSAERTGGSVSTLTIQRTQQEDSAVYLCASSLGVETQYFGPGTRLLVL.

On this clone: At one end, the junction sequence differs from germline, possibly due to a read error. The chain uses TRBV5-4 and TRBJ2-3; D remains unclear. The germline V gene encodes CDR1 SGHNT and CDR2 YYREEE (reference sequence). There are 11 residues in the CDR3. This CDR3 reads CASSAGSLHVF. The CDR3 nucleotides read TGTGCCAGCAGCGCCGGGTCCCTCCATGTTTTT.

This clone was counted only a few times. J is TRBJ2-2 and V is TRBV4-3; possibly TRBD2 for D (6 bases). The CDR3 has 15 residues. Looked up from germline, CDR1 is LGHNA and CDR2 is YSLEER. The V gene lost 1 base and the J gene lost 2 bases, with 8 bases spanning the gap. The chain's CDR3 is CASSQAGTNTGELFF. CDR3 nucleotides: TGCGCCAGCAGCCAAGCTGGGACTAACACCGGGGAGCTGTTTTTT.